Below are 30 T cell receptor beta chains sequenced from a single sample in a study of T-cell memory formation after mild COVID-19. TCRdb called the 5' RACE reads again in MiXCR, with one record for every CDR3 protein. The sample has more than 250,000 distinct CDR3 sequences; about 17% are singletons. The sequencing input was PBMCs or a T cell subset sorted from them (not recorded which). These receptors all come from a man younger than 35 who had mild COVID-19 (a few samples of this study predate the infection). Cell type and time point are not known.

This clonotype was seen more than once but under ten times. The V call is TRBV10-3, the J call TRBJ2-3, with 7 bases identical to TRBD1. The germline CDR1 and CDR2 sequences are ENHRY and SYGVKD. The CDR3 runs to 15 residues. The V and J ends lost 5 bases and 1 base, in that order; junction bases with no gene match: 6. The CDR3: CAISRTGQGTDTQYF. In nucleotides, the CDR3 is TGTGCCATCAGTCGGACAGGCCAGGGCACAGATACGCAGTATTTT.

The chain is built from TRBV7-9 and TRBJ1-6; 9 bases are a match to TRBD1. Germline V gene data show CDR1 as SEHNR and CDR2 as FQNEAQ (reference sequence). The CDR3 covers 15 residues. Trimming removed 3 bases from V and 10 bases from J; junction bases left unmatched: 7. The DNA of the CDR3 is TGTGCCAGCAGCTTTGGGACAGGGATAGACTCACCCCTCCACTTT. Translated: CASSFGTGIDSPLHF.

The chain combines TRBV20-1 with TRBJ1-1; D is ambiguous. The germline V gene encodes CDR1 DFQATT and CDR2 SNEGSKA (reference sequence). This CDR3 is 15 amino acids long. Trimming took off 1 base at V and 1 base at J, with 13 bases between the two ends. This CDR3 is CSARGPRAANTEAFF. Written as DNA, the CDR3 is TGCAGTGCTAGAGGTCCCCGGGCGGCGAACACTGAAGCTTTCTTT.

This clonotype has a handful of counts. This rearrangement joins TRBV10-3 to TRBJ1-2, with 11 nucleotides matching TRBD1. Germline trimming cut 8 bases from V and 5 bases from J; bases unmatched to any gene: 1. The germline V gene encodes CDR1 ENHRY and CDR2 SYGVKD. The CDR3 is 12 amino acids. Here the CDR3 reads CAIGQGAYGYTF. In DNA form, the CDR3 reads TGTGCCATCGGACAGGGGGCATATGGCTACACCTTC.

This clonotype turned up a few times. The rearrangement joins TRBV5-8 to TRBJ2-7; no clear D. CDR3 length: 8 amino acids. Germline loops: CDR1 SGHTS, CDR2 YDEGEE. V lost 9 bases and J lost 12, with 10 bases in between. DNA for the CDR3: TGTGCCACCAGGTTTGGGTACGTC. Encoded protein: CATRFGYV.

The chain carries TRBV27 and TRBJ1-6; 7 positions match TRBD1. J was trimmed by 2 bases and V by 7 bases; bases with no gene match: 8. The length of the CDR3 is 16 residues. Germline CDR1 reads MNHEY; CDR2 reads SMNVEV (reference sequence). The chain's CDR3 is CASKLRGLTYNSPLHF. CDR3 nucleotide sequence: TGTGCCAGCAAACTCAGGGGGTTAACCTATAATTCACCCCTCCACTTT.

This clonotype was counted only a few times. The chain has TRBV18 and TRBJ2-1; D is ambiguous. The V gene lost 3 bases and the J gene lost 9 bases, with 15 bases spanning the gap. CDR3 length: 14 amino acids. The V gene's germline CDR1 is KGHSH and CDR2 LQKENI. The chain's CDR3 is CASSPSKTHGEQFF. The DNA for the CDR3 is TGTGCCAGCTCACCCTCGAAAACGCACGGTGAGCAGTTCTTC.

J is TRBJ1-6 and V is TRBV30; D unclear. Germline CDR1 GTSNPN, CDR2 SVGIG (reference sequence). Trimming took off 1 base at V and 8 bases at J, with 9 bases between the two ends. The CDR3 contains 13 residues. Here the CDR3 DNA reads TGTGCCTGGAGTGGGCAGCTCGATTCACCCCTCCACTTT. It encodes CAWSGQLDSPLHF.

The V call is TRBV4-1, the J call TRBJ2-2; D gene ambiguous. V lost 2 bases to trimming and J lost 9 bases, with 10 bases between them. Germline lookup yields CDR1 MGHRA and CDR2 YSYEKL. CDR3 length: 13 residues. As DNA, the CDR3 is TGCGCCAGCAGCCAAAATTCGGGCCGGGAGCTGTTTTTT. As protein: CASSQNSGRELFF.

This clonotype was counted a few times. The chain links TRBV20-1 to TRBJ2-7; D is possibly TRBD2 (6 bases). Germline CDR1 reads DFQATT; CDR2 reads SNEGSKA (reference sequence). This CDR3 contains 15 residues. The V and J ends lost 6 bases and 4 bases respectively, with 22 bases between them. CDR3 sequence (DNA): TGCAGTGCCCTACCGGCCATACTAGCATCGTACGAGCAGTACTTC. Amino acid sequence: CSALPAILASYEQYF.

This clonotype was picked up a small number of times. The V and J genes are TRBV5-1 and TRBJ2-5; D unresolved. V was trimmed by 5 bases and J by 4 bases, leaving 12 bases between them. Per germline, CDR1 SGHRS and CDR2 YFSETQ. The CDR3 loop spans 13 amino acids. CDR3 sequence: CASSKEVPETQYF. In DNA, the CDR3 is TGCGCCAGCAGTAAGGAAGTACCAGAGACCCAGTACTTC.

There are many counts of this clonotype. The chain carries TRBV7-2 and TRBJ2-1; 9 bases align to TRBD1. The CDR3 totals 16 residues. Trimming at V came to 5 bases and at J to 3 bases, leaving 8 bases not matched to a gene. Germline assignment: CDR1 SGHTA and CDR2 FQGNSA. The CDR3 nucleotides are TGTGCCAGCAGCGACCTAGGGACAGGGTACTACAATGAGCAGTTCTTC. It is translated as CASSDLGTGYYNEQFF.

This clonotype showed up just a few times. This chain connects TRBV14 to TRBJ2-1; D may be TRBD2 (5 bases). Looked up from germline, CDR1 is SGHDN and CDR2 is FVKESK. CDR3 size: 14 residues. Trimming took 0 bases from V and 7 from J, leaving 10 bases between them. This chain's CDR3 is CASSQDGGGNEQFF. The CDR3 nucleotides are TGTGCCAGCAGCCAAGATGGAGGTGGGAATGAGCAGTTCTTC. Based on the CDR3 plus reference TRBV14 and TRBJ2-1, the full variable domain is EAGVTQFPSHSVIEKGQTVTLRCDPISGHDNLYWYRRVMGKEIKFLLHFVKESKQDESGMPNNRFLAERTGGTYSTLKVQPAELEDSGVYFCASSQDGGGNEQFFGPGTRLTVL.

The CDR3 sequence: CASSPKQGAGAFF. The DNA of the CDR3 is TGTGCCAGCAGCCCCAAACAGGGGGCGGGGGCTTTCTTT. The gene calls are TRBV25-1 and TRBJ1-1; 9 positions agree with TRBD1. V lost 6 bases, J lost 11 bases, and 10 bases stayed unmatched. Per germline, CDR1 MGHDK and CDR2 SYGVNS. The CDR3 loop spans 13 amino acids.

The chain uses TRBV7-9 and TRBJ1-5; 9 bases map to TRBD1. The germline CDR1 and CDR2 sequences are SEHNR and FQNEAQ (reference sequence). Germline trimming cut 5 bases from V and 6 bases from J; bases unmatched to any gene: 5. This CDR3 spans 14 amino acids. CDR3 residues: CASSQDRGIQPQHF. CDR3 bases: TGTGCCAGCAGCCAGGACAGGGGTATTCAGCCCCAGCATTTT. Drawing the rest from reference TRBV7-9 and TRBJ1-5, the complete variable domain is DTGVSQNPRHKITKRGQNVTFRCDPISEHNRLYWYRQTLGQGPEFLTYFQNEAQLEKSRLLSDRFSAERPKGSFSTLEIQRTEQGDSAMYLCASSQDRGIQPQHFGDGTRLSIL.

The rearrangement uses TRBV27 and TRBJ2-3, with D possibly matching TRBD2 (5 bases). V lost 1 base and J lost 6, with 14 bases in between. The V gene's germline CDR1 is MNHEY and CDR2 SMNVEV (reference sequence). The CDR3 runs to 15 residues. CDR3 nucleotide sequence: TGTGCCAGCAGTTTATTTTCTAGCATTGGGGATACGCAGTATTTT. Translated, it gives CASSLFSSIGDTQYF.

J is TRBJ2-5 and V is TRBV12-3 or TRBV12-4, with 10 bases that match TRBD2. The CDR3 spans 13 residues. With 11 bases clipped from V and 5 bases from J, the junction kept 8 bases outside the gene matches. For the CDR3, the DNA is TGTGCCTGTGGGCCTAGCGGGGGTGAGACCCAGTACTTC. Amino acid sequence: CACGPSGGETQYF.

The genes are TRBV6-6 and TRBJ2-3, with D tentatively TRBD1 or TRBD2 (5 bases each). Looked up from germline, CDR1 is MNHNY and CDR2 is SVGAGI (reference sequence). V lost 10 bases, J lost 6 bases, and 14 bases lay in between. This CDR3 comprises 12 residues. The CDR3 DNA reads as TGTGCCACGGGGACCGAGATGGATACGCAGTATTTT. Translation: CATGTEMDTQYF.

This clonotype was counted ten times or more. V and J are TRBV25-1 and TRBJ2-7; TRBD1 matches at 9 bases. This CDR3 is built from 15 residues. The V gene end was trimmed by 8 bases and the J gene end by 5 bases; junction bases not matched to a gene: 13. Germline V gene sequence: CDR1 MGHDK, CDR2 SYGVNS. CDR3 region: CASSPGITGGHEQYV. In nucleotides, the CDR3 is TGTGCCAGCTCCCCGGGGATCACAGGGGGCCACGAGCAGTACGTC.

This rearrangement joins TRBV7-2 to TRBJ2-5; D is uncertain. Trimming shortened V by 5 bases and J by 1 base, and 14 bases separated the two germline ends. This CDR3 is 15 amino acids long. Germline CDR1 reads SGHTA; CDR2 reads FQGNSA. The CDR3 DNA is TGTGCCAGCAGCCTCAGGTCCCCCTCCCAAGAGACCCAGTACTTC. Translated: CASSLRSPSQETQYF.

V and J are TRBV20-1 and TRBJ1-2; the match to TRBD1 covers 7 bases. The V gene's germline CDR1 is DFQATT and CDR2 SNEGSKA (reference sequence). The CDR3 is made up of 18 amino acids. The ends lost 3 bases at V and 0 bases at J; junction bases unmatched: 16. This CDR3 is CSARPTADRQEANYGYTF. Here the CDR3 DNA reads TGCAGTGCTAGGCCAACCGCGGACAGGCAAGAAGCTAACTATGGCTACACCTTC.

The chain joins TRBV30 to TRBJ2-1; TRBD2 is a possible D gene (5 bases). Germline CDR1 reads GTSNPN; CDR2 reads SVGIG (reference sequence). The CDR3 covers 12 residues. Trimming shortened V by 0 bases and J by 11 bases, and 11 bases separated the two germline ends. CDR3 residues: CAWSVGPGKQFF. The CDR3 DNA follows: TGTGCCTGGAGTGTAGGGCCGGGGAAGCAGTTCTTC.

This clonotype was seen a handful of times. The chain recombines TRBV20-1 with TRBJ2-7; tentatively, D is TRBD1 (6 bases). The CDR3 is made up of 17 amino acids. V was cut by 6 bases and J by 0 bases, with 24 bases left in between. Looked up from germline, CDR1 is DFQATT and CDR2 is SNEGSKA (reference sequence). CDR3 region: CSAKQGPSRWSSYEQYF. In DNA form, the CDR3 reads TGCAGTGCGAAACAGGGACCGTCCCGTTGGAGCTCCTACGAGCAGTACTTC.

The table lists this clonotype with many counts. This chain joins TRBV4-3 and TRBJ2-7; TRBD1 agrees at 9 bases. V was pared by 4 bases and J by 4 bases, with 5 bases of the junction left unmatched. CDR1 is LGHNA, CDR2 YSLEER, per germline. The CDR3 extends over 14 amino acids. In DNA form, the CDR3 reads TGCGCCAGCAGCCGCCGGGACAGGGTTTACGAGCAGTACTTC. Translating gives CASSRRDRVYEQYF.

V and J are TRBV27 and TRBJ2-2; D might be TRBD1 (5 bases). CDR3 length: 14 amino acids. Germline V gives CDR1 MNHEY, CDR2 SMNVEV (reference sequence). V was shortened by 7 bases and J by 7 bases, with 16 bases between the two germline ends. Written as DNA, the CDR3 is TGTGCCAGCACCCTGGCAGGGTATGGCGGGGAGCTGTTTTTT. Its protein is CASTLAGYGGELFF.

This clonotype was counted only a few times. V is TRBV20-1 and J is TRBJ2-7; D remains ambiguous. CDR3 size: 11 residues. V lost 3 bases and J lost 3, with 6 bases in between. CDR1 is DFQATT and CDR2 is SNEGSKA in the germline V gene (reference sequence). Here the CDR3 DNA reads TGCAGTGCTAGGGGTTACTACGAGCAGTACGTC. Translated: CSARGYYEQYV.

As DNA, the CDR3 is TGTGCCAGTAAGAGGGACTCCGGGAGGGAGACCCAGTACTTC. It specifies CASKRDSGRETQYF. J is TRBJ2-5 and V is TRBV19; 7 bases agree with TRBD2. CDR3 length equals 14 residues. Germline V gene sequence: CDR1 LNHDA, CDR2 SQIVND (reference sequence). V dropped 7 bases and J dropped 5; count of bases not matched to a gene: 10.

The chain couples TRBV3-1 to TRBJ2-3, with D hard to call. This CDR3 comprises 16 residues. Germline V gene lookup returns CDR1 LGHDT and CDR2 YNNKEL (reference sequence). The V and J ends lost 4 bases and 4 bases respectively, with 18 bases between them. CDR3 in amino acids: CASSPYLGETADTQYF. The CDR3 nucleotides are TGTGCCAGCAGCCCCTACCTTGGAGAAACCGCAGATACGCAGTATTTT.

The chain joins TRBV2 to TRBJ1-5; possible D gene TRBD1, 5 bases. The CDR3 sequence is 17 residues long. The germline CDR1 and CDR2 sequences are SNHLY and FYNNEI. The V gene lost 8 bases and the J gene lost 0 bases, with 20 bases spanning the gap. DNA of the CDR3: TGTGCCAGCGGGACGGCTGCCGTCACAACTAGCAATCAGCCCCAGCATTTT. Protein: CASGTAAVTTSNQPQHF.

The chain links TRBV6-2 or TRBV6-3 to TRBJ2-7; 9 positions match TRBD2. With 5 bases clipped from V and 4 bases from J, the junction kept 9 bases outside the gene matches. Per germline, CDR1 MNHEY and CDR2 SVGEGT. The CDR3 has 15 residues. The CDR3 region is CASSPRLAGMYEQYF. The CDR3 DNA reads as TGTGCCAGCAGTCCTCGCCTAGCGGGGATGTACGAGCAGTACTTC.